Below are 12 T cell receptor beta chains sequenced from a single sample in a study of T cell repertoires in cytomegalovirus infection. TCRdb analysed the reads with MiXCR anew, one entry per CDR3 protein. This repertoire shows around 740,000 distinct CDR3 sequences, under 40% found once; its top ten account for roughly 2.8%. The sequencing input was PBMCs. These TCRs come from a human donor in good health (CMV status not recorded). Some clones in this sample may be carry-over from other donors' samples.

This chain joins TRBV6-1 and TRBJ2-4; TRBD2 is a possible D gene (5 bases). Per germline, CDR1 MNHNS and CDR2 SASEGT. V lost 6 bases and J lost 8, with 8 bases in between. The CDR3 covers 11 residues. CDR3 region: CASRYGDIQYF. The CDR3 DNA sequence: TGTGCCAGCAGATACGGGGACATTCAGTACTTC.

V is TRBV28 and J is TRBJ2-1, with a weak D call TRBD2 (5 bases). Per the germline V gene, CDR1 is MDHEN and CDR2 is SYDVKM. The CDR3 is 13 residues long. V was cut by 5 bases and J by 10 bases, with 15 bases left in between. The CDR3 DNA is TGTGCCAGCAGTCTCGGACTGCCCACGGAGCAGTTCTTC. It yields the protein CASSLGLPTEQFF.

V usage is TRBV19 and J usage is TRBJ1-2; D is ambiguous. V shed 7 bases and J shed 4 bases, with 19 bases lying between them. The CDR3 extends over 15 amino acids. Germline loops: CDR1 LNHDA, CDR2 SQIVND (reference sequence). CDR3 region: CASTDIGRRLYGYTF. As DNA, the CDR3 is TGTGCCAGTACTGATATCGGACGGCGCCTCTATGGCTACACCTTC.

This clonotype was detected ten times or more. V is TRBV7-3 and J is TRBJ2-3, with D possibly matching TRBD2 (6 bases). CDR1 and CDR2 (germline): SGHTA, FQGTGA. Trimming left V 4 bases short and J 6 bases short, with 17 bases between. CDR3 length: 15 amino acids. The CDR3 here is CASSWDGAAGDTQYF. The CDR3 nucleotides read TGTGCCAGCAGCTGGGACGGGGCGGCGGGGGATACGCAGTATTTT.

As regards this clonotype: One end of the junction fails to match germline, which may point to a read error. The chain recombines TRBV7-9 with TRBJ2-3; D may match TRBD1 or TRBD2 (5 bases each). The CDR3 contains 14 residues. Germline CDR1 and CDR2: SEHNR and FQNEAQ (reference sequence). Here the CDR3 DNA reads TGTGACAGCAGCGACGGGGCCTTTACAGATACGCAGTATTTT. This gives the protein CDSSDGAFTDTQYF.

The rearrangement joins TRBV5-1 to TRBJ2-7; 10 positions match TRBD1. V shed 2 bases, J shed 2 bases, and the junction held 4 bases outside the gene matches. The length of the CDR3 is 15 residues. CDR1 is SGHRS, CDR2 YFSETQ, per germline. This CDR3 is CASSFGQGVTYEQYF. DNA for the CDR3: TGCGCCAGCAGCTTCGGACAGGGGGTGACCTACGAGCAGTACTTC. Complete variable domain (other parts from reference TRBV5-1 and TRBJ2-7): KAGVTQTPRYLIKTRGQQVTLSCSPISGHRSVSWYQQTPGQGLQFLFEYFSETQRNKGNFPGRFSGRQFSNSRSEMNVSTLELGDSALYLCASSFGQGVTYEQYFGPGTRLTVT.

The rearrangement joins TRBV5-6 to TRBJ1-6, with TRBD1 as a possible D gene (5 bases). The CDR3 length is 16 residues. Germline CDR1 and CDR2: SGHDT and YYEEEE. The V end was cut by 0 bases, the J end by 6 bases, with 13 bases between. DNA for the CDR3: TGTGCCAGCAGCTTGGATCAGGGTGGCCTTAATTCACCCCTCCACTTT. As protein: CASSLDQGGLNSPLHF.

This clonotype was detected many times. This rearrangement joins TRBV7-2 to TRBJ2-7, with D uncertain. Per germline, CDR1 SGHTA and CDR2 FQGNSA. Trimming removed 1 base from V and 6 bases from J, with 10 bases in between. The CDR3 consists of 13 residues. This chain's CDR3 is CASSLGFVREQYF. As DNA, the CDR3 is TGTGCCAGCAGCTTAGGCTTCGTGCGCGAGCAGTACTTC.

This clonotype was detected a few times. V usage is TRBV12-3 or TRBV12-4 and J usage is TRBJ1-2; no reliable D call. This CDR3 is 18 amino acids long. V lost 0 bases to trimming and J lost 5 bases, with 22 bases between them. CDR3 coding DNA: TGTGCCAGCAGTTTAGCGCTAAATGGGTCTTACGTCAGTTATGGCTACACCTTC. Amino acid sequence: CASSLALNGSYVSYGYTF.

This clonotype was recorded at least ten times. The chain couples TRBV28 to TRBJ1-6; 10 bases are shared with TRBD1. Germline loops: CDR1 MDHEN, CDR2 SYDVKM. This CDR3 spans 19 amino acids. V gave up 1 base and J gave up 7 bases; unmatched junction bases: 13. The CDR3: CASSLSGTGAVRPNSPLHF. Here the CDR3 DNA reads TGTGCCAGCAGTTTATCGGGGACAGGGGCCGTCCGACCGAATTCACCCCTCCACTTT.

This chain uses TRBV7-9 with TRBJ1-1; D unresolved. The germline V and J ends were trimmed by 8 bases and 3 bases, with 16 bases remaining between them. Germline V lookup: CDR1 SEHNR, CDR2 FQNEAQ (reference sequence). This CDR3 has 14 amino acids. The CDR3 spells CASDAGPRHTEAFF. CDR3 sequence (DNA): TGTGCCAGCGACGCCGGCCCCCGCCACACTGAAGCTTTCTTT.

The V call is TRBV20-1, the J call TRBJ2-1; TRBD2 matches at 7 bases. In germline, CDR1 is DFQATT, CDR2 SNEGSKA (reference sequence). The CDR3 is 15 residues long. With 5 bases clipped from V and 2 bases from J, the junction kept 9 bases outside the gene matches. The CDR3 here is CSAPMDGRTYNEQFF. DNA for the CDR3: TGCAGTGCTCCTATGGACGGGAGGACCTACAATGAGCAGTTCTTC.